These T cell receptor beta chains were read from a single sample in a study of cytomegalovirus exposure and HLA in healthy donors. The data were produced by immunoSEQ multiplex PCR, yet TCRdb's version contains in-frame clones alone and is incomplete. The sample contains 90,000 to 110,000 clones, 69% of which appear only once. Sequencing was done on a sample of PBMCs. Source of these receptors: a man aged 25 to 40 in good health and CMV-seronegative. CDR3s include the opening cysteine and the closing phenylalanine or tryptophan. Each record gives: V gene, J gene, CDR3 protein.

>TRBV27|TRBJ2-7
CATRYSPYEQYF
>TRBV11-2|TRBJ2-7
CASSLDRGIGEQYF
>TRBV18|TRBJ1-2
CASSLAGRGNYGYTF
>TRBV30|TRBJ2-2
CAWSVQGLNTGELFF
>TRBV6-5|TRBJ2-5
CASRRTGRETQYF
>TRBV6-6|TRBJ2-2
CASSFTGTRSAGELFF
>TRBV7-8|.
CASSLAGRGSSYEQYF
>TRBV19|TRBJ1-4
CASSRTGYSEKLFF
>TRBV5-1|TRBJ2-1
CASGPGFYNEQFF
>TRBV4-2|TRBJ2-1
CASSQESSGAYNEQFF
>TRBV11-3|TRBJ2-1
CASSLSAGKNNEQFF
>TRBV18|TRBJ2-4
CASSPLSGVAKNIQYF
>TRBV15|TRBJ2-2
CATSRGQGSTGELFF
>TRBV9|TRBJ2-3
CASSASYEGTDTQYF
>TRBV4-3|TRBJ2-7
CASSQAAGGYEQYF
>TRBV2|TRBJ1-3
CASSEASGRGNTIYF
>TRBV7-8|TRBJ2-5
CASSPRTSGRWETQYF
>TRBV28|TRBJ1-2
CASSQGNDRNYGYTF
>TRBV6-1|TRBJ2-2
CASSARTGGGIGELFF
>TRBV19|TRBJ1-5
CASSSGRRGSNQPQHF
>TRBV4-3|TRBJ2-7
CASSRQKGAEQYF
>TRBV5-6|TRBJ1-4
CASSFGGTGGEKLFF
>TRBV4-2|TRBJ2-7
CASSQAAGVSYEQYF
>TRBV7-9|TRBJ2-7
CASSFGQGAGVQYF
>TRBV28|TRBJ2-2
CASGTANTGELFF
>TRBV7-9|TRBJ2-7
CASSPLFPYEQYF
>TRBV11-3|TRBJ2-3
CASSSTSGGTDTQYF
>TRBV5-4|TRBJ1-2
CASSRGRESEKHYGYTF
>TRBV28|TRBJ2-7
CASSFSGRAGYEQYF
>TRBV28|TRBJ2-7
CASSLTPDSPRYEQYF
>TRBV30|TRBJ2-7
CAWREQGTHEQYF
>TRBV6-6|TRBJ2-7
CASSPGEGSYEQYF
>TRBV28|TRBJ1-3
CASTGGSYGNTIYF
>TRBV9|TRBJ1-6
CASSVAGTDNSPLHF
>TRBV6-1|TRBJ2-3
CASSEFPPPAGGLADTQYF
>TRBV5-1|TRBJ1-2
CASSPLGESNYGYTF
>TRBV28|TRBJ2-1
CASSPRDSYNEQFF
>TRBV28|TRBJ2-5
CASSSPGQGALETQYF
>TRBV7-8|TRBJ1-5
CASSLTSQTYSNQPQHF
>TRBV27|TRBJ2-1
CASSQLAGDGEQFF
>TRBV30|TRBJ1-3
CAWSFKDRAGNTIYF
>TRBV27|TRBJ2-7
CASSQRDRGTYEQYF
>TRBV28|TRBJ1-4
CASSQLDRNEKLFF
>TRBV2|TRBJ1-1
CASSPGQGMAGLFMNTEAFF
>TRBV25-1|TRBJ2-3
CASSESGRAFGTQYF